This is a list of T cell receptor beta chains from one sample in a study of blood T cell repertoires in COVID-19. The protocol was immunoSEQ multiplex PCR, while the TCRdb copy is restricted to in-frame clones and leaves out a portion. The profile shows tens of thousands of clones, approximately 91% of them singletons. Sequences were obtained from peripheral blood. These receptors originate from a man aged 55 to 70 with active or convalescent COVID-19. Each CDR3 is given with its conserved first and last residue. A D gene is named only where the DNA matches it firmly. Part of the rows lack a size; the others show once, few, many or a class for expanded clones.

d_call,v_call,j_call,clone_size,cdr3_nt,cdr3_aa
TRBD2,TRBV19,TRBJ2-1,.,TGTGCCAGTAGTCCACCACCGGGACTAGCGGGAGCGAATGAGCAGTTCTTC,CASSPPPGLAGANEQFF
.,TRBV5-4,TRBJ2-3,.,TGTGCCAGCAGCTCACAGGGCGGGGGAGCAGATACGCAGTATTTT,CASSSQGGGADTQYF
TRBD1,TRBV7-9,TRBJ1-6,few,TGTGCCAGCAGCCGCTATGGACAGGGGGACTCACCCCTCCACTTT,CASSRYGQGDSPLHF
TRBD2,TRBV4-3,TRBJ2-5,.,TGCGCCAGCAGCCATGTAGCGGGAGGGCCGCAAGAGACCCAGTACTTC,CASSHVAGGPQETQYF
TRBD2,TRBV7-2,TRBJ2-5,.,TGTGCCAGCAGCGCTGGACTAGCGGGAGGGTGGGAGACCCAGTACTTC,CASSAGLAGGWETQYF
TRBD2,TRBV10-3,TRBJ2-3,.,TGTGCCATCGGGACTAGCGGGAGTCCAGATACGCAGTATTTT,CAIGTSGSPDTQYF
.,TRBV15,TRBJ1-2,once,TGTGCCACCAGCAGAGTGACGGAGTATGGCTACACCTTC,CATSRVTEYGYTF
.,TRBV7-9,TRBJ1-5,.,TGTGCCAGCAGCTTAAGTAGGTCAGGGTCCAATCAGCCCCAGCATTTT,CASSLSRSGSNQPQHF
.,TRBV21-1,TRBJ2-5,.,TGTGCCAGCAGCAAAGCGAGGGCGGCTCAAGAGACCCAGTACTTC,CASSKARAAQETQYF
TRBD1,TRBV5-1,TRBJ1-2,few,TGCGCCAGCACCGTCGGTTGGCAGGGGGCGGATGTTAACTATGGCTACACCTTC,CASTVGWQGADVNYGYTF
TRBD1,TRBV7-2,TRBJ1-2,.,TGTGCCAGCAGCCCTCAGGGGGAGAGCTATGGCTACACCTTC,CASSPQGESYGYTF
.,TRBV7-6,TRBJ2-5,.,TGTGCCAGCAGCTATCTCCAAGAGACCCAGTACTTC,CASSYLQETQYF
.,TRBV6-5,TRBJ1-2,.,TGTGCCAGCATCAGCAGACTAAAGACCTATGGCTACACCTTC,CASISRLKTYGYTF
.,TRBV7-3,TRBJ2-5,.,TGTGCCAGCAGCTTATATTTGGGCGTCGGGACCCAGTACTTC,CASSLYLGVGTQYF
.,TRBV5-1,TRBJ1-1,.,TGCGCCAGCAGCTCCTGGAGGGACGGGAAGACTGAAGCTTTCTTT,CASSSWRDGKTEAFF
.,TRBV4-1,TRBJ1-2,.,TGCGCCAGCAGCCAAAATAACCGGGACACGGGCTACACCTTC,CASSQNNRDTGYTF
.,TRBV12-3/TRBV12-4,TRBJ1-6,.,TGTGCCAGCAAGGGCCAGGGAAATTCACCCCTCCACTTT,CASKGQGNSPLHF
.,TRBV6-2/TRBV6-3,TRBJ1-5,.,TGTGCCAGCAGTTACGGCGGGAGGGGGAGAACTCAGCCCCAGCATTTT,CASSYGGRGRTQPQHF
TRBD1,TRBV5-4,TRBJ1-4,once,TGTGCCAGCAGCTCCGGACAGGGGGCGGGTGAAAAACTGTTTTTT,CASSSGQGAGEKLFF
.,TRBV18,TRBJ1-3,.,TGTGCCAGCTCACCACCGAGCCTCGGAAACACCATATATTTT,CASSPPSLGNTIYF
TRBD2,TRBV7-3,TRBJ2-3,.,TGTGCCAGCAGCTTAACATCCACGGGACTAGCCACAGATACGCAGTATTTT,CASSLTSTGLATDTQYF
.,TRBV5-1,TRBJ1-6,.,TGCGCCAGCACCCCCGCGCCGGAGGAATCACCCCTCCACTTT,CASTPAPEESPLHF